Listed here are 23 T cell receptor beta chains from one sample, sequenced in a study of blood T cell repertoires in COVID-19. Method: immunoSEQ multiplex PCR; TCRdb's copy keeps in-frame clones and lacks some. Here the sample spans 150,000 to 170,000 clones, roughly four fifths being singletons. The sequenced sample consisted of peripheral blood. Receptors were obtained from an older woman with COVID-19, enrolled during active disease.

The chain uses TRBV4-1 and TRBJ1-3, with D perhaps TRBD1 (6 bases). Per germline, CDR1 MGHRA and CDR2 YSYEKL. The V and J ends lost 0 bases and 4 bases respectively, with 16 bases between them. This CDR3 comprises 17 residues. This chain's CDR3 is CASSQDGGGLFGNTIYF. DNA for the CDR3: TGCGCCAGCAGCCAAGATGGGGGGGGGCTTTTCGGAAACACCATATATTTT.

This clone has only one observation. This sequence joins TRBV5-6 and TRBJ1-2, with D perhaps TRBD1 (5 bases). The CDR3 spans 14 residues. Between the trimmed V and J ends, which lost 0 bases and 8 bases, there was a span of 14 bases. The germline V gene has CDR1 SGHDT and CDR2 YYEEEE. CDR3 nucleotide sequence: TGTGCCAGCAGCTTGGACAGGTCGATGGGAGGCTACACCTTC. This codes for CASSLDRSMGGYTF.

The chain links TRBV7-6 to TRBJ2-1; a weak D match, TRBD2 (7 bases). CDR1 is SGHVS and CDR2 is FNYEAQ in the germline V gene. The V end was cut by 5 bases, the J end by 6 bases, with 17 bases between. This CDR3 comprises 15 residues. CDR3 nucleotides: TGTGCCAGCAGCCCCTGGGGGAGGGGGGGCAATGAGCAGTTCTTC. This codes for CASSPWGRGGNEQFF.

The CDR3 coding sequence is TGTGCCAGCTCACCCCGAGGGACAGAGATCGCTTTCTTT. Its protein is CASSPRGTEIAFF. The V gene is TRBV18, the J gene TRBJ1-1; TRBD1 agrees at 7 bases. From germline, CDR1 is KGHSH and CDR2 LQKENI. J was trimmed by 11 bases and V by 3 bases; bases with no gene match: 9. This CDR3 comprises 13 residues.

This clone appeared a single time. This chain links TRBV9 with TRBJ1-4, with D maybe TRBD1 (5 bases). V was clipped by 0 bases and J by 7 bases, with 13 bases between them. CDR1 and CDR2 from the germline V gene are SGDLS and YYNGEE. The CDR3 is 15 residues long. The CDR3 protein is CASSVATGDREKLFF. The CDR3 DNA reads TGTGCCAGCAGCGTAGCCACAGGTGATCGTGAAAAACTGTTTTTT. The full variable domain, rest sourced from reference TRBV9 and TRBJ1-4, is DSGVTQTPKHLITATGQRVTLRCSPRSGDLSVYWYQQSLDQGLQFLIQYYNGEERAKGNILERFSAQQFPDLHSELNLSSLELGDSALYFCASSVATGDREKLFFGSGTQLSVL.

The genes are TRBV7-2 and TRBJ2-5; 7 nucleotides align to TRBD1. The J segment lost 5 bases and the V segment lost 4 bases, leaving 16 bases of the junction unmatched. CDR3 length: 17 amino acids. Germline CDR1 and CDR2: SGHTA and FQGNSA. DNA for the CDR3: TGTGCCAGCAGCTCTAGACAGGGCGTTGTAAGTGTGGAGACCCAGTACTTC. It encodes CASSSRQGVVSVETQYF.

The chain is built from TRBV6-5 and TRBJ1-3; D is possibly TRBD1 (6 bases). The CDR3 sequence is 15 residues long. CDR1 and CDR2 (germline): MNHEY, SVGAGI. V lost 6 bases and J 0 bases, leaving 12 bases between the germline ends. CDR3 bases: TGTGCCAGCAGACGACAGGACTCCTCTGGAAACACCATATATTTT. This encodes CASRRQDSSGNTIYF.

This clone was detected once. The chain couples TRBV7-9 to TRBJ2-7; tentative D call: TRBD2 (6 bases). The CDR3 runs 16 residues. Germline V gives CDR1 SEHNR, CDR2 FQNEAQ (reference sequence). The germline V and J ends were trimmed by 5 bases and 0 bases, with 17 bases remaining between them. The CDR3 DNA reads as TGTGCCAGCAGCCCACCGGGACTTCCGAGCTCCTACGAGCAGTACTTC. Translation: CASSPPGLPSSYEQYF. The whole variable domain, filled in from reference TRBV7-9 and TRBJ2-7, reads DTGVSQNPRHKITKRGQNVTFRCDPISEHNRLYWYRQTLGQGPEFLTYFQNEAQLEKSRLLSDRFSAERPKGSFSTLEIQRTEQGDSAMYLCASSPPGLPSSYEQYFGPGTRLTVT.

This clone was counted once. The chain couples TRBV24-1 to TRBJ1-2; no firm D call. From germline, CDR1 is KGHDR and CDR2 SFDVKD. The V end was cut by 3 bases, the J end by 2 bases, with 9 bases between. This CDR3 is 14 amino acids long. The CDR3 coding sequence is TGTGCCACCAGTGATCGAGGGCGGAACTATGGCTACACCTTC. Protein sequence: CATSDRGRNYGYTF.

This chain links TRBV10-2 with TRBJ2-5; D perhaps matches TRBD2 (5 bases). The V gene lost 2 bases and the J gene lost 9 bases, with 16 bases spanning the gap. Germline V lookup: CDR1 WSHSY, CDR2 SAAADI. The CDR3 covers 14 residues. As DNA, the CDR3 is TGCGCCAGCAGTGAGGACTACCCCCATGTGTCCCAGTACTTC. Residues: CASSEDYPHVSQYF.

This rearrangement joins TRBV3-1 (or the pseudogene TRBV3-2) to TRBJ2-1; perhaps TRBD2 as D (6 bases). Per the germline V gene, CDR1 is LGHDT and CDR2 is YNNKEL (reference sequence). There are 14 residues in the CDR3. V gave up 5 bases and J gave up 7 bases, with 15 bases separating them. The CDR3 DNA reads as TGTGCCAGCAGCGGTAGCGGACACGGGAATGAGCAGTTCTTC. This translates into CASSGSGHGNEQFF.

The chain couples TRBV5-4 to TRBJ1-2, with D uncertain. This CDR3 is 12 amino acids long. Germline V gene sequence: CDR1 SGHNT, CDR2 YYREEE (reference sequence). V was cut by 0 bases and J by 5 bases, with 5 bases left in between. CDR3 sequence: CASSLDRYGYTF. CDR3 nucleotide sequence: TGTGCCAGCAGCTTGGATAGATATGGCTACACCTTC.

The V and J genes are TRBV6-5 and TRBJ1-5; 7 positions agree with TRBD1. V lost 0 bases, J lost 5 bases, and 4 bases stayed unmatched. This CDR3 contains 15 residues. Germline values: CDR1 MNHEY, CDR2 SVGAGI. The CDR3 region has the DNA TGTGCCAGCAGTTACTCGACAGGGAAAGATCAGCCCCAGCATTTT. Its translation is CASSYSTGKDQPQHF.

CDR3: CASSLQENYGYTF. The DNA for the CDR3 is TGTGCCAGCAGCCTACAGGAGAACTATGGCTACACCTTC. This chain uses TRBV7-9 with TRBJ1-2, with D tentatively TRBD1 (5 bases). This CDR3 comprises 13 residues. V lost 5 bases and J 2 bases, leaving 9 bases between the germline ends. CDR1 and CDR2 (germline): SEHNR, FQNEAQ (reference sequence).

Here the CDR3 reads CASSPYHRGSDSPLHF. CDR3 nucleotides: TGTGCCAGCAGCCCATACCACAGGGGTTCTGATTCACCCCTCCACTTT. The rearrangement links TRBV9 to TRBJ1-6, with 7 bases matching TRBD1. The V gene end was trimmed by 4 bases and the J gene end by 8 bases; junction bases not matched to a gene: 12. CDR1 and CDR2 (germline): SGDLS, YYNGEE. The CDR3 is 16 amino acids.

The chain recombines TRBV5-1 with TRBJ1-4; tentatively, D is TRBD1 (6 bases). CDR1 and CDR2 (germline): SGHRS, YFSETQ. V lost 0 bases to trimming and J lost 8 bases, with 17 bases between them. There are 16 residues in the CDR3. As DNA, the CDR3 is TGCGCCAGCAGCTTGGTGGCTGGGGGCGCAGGGGAAAAACTGTTTTTT. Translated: CASSLVAGGAGEKLFF.

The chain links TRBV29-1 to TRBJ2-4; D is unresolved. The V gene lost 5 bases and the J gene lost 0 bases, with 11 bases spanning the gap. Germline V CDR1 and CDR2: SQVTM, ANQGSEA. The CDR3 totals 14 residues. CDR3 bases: TGCAGCGTTCGGGTCGCGGTAGCCAAAAACATTCAGTACTTC. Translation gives CSVRVAVAKNIQYF.

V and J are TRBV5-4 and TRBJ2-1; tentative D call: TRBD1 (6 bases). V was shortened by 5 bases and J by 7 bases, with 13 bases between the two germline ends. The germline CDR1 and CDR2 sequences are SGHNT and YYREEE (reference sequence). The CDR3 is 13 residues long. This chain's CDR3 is CASRWDIQNEQFF. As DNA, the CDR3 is TGTGCCAGCAGGTGGGACATCCAGAATGAGCAGTTCTTC.

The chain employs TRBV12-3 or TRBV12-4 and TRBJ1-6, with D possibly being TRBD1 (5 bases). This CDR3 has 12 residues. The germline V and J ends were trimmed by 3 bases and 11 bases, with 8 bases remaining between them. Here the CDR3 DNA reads TGTGCCAGCAGTTTGGGGGGTCCACCCCTCCACTTT. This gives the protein CASSLGGPPLHF.

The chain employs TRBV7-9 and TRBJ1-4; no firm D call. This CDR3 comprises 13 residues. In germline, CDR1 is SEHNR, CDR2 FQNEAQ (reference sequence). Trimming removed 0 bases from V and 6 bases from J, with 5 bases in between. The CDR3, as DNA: TGTGCCAGCAGCTTAGCTGAGGATGAAAAACTGTTTTTT. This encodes CASSLAEDEKLFF.

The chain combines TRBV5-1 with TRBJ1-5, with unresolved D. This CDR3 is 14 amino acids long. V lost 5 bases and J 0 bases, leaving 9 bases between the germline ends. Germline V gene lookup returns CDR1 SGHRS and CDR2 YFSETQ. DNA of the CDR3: TGCGCCAGCAGAGAGAATCTTAGCAATCAGCCCCAGCATTTT. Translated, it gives CASRENLSNQPQHF.

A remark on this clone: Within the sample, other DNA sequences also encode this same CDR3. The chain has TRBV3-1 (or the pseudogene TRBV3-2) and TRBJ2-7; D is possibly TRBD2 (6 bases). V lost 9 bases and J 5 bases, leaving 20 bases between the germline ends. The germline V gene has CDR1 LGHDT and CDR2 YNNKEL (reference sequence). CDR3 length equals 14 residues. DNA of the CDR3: TGTGCCAGTCGAGAGAGCGGGCTCCTAGACGAGCAGTACTTC. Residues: CASRESGLLDEQYF.

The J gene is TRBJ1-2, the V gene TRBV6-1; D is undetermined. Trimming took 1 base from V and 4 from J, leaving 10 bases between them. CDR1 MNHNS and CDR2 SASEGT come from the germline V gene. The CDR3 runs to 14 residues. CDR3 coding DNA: TGTGCCAGCAGTGAAGGGGAGGAGGGCTATGGCTACACCTTC. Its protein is CASSEGEEGYGYTF.